Below, 27 T cell receptor beta chains from the same sample are listed, as sequenced in a study of cytomegalovirus exposure and HLA in healthy donors. Clones were sequenced by immunoSEQ multiplex PCR, and TCRdb holds only the in-frame ones, with some missing. Of roughly 130,000 clones detected, roughly 90% appear once; the ten largest clones hold about 1.4%. Material for sequencing was PBMCs. Every receptor here comes from a man between 25 and 39 years old in good health and CMV-seronegative.

The rearrangement joins TRBV10-3 to TRBJ1-4, with TRBD1 identical over 8 bases. The germline V gene has CDR1 ENHRY and CDR2 SYGVKD. Losses at the gene ends were 2 bases for V and 7 bases for J; bases not matched to a gene: 6. The CDR3 has 15 residues. CDR3 coding DNA: TGTGCCATCAGTGAGGAAGGACAGGGTGGTGAAAAACTGTTTTTT. It codes for CAISEEGQGGEKLFF.

The V call is TRBV5-8, the J call TRBJ1-3; perhaps TRBD1 as D (5 bases). Per the germline V gene, CDR1 is SGHTS and CDR2 is YDEGEE. With 3 bases removed from V and 0 bases from J, the gap between germline ends came to 10 bases. This CDR3 comprises 15 residues. CDR3 region: CASSYPGFSGNTIYF. CDR3 DNA sequence: TGTGCCAGCAGCTACCCAGGGTTCTCTGGAAACACCATATATTTT.

The V and J genes are TRBV5-1 and TRBJ1-2, with D perhaps matching TRBD1 (6 bases). CDR3 length equals 14 residues. Germline-derived CDR1 and CDR2 are SGHRS and YFSETQ. The V gene lost 0 bases and the J gene lost 1 base, with 7 bases spanning the gap. CDR3 in DNA: TGCGCCAGCAGCTTGGGGGGGCATAACTATGGCTACACCTTC. As protein: CASSLGGHNYGYTF.

This clone has only a few counts. This rearrangement joins TRBV27 to TRBJ2-1; D might be TRBD1 (6 bases). Trimming took 1 base from V and 6 from J, leaving 13 bases between them. Per the germline V gene, CDR1 is MNHEY and CDR2 is SMNVEV (reference sequence). This CDR3 is built from 15 residues. The CDR3 is CASSLFGAGVNEQFF. The DNA for the CDR3 is TGTGCCAGCAGTTTATTTGGTGCAGGGGTCAATGAGCAGTTCTTC.

V and J are TRBV6-5 and TRBJ1-3, with TRBD1 identical over 8 bases. CDR3 length: 15 amino acids. Germline-derived CDR1 and CDR2 are MNHEY and SVGAGI. V shed 6 bases, J shed 4 bases, and the junction held 8 bases outside the gene matches. CDR3 region: CASRDRDLGGNTIYF. DNA for the CDR3: TGTGCCAGCAGGGACAGGGATTTGGGAGGAAACACCATATATTTT.

This chain links TRBV9 with TRBJ2-3, with unresolved D. Germline V gene sequence: CDR1 SGDLS, CDR2 YYNGEE. The CDR3 has 13 residues. Between the trimmed V and J ends, which lost 3 bases and 2 bases, there was a span of 7 bases. In DNA, the CDR3 is TGTGCCAGCAGCGCAGGATACACAGATACGCAGTATTTT. It yields the protein CASSAGYTDTQYF.

The J gene is TRBJ2-7, the V gene TRBV7-2; a possible D gene is TRBD1 (6 bases). The CDR3 is made up of 13 amino acids. The germline gives CDR1 SGHTA, CDR2 FQGNSA. V was shortened by 4 bases and J by 8 bases, with 15 bases between the two germline ends. CDR3 coding DNA: TGTGCCAGCAGCTCCAACGACAGGTGGAAGCAGTACTTC. Its protein product is CASSSNDRWKQYF.

The J gene is TRBJ1-5, the V gene TRBV28; D call uncertain. The CDR3 runs 15 residues. The V and J ends lost 7 bases and 2 bases respectively, with 15 bases between them. Germline V gene lookup returns CDR1 MDHEN and CDR2 SYDVKM. Here the CDR3 DNA reads TGTGCCAGCATTAACGCCAAAACGGGCAATCAGCCCCAGCATTTT. It codes for CASINAKTGNQPQHF.

The rearrangement joins TRBV25-1 to TRBJ2-5; D perhaps matches TRBD2 (5 bases). V lost 0 bases, J lost 0 bases, and 11 bases lay in between. Per the germline V gene, CDR1 is MGHDK and CDR2 is SYGVNS. The CDR3 runs 16 residues. The CDR3 region is CASSEYSSSYQETQYF. For the CDR3, the DNA is TGTGCCAGCAGTGAATACTCTAGCTCGTACCAAGAGACCCAGTACTTC.

V is TRBV5-4 and J is TRBJ2-1; 9 nucleotides agree with TRBD1. With 0 bases clipped from V and 9 bases from J, the junction kept 7 bases outside the gene matches. CDR1 is SGHNT, CDR2 YYREEE, per germline (reference sequence). This CDR3 spans 15 amino acids. As DNA, the CDR3 is TGTGCCAGCAGCTTGGCAGGACAGGGGAATGTTGAGCAGTTCTTC. This gives the protein CASSLAGQGNVEQFF. Based on the CDR3 plus reference TRBV5-4 and TRBJ2-1, the full variable domain is ETGVTQSPTHLIKTRGQQVTLRCSSQSGHNTVSWYQQALGQGPQFIFQYYREEENGRGNFPPRFSGLQFPNYSSELNVNALELDDSALYLCASSLAGQGNVEQFFGPGTRLTVL.

The rearrangement links TRBV5-5 to TRBJ1-2; no clear D. This CDR3 is built from 12 residues. Germline V gene data show CDR1 as SGHKS and CDR2 as YYEKEE (reference sequence). Between the trimmed V and J ends, which lost 0 bases and 8 bases, there was a span of 8 bases. The CDR3 bases are TGTGCCAGCAGCTTGGCAACATGGGGCTACACCTTC. Protein product: CASSLATWGYTF.

V and J are TRBV18 and TRBJ2-7; TRBD1 matches 7 bases. This CDR3 is built from 16 residues. In germline, CDR1 is KGHSH, CDR2 LQKENI. V lost 6 bases and J lost 0; bases outside the gene matches: 11. CDR3 bases: TGTGCCAGCTCCCTTACAGGGGCCATAAGCTCCTACGAGCAGTACTTC. Translated: CASSLTGAISSYEQYF.

This CDR3 is CASSLSRDRAYGYTF. The CDR3 DNA sequence: TGTGCCAGCAGCTTGTCCCGGGACAGGGCCTATGGCTACACCTTC. This chain links TRBV7-3 with TRBJ1-2; the match to TRBD1 covers 9 bases. This CDR3 has 15 amino acids. V dropped 3 bases and J dropped 4; count of bases not matched to a gene: 6. The germline V gene encodes CDR1 SGHTA and CDR2 FQGTGA. The full variable domain, rest sourced from reference TRBV7-3 and TRBJ1-2, is GAGVSQTPSNKVTEKGKYVELRCDPISGHTALYWYRQSLGQGPEFLIYFQGTGAADDSGLPNDRFFAVRPEGSVSTLKIQRTERGDSAVYLCASSLSRDRAYGYTFGSGTRLTVV.

The V call is TRBV30, the J call TRBJ2-3; possible D gene TRBD1, 5 bases. Per germline, CDR1 GTSNPN and CDR2 SVGIG (reference sequence). This CDR3 has 13 amino acids. The germline V and J ends were trimmed by 1 base and 6 bases, with 11 bases remaining between them. CDR3 bases: TGTGCCTGGAGTGCCCAGGGCCCGGATACGCAGTATTTT. Encoded protein: CAWSAQGPDTQYF.

The J gene is TRBJ1-4, the V gene TRBV6-5; 7 nucleotides match TRBD1. After removal of 4 bases from V and 9 bases from J, the junction contained 14 bases not matched to a gene. The CDR3 contains 16 residues. Germline V gene lookup returns CDR1 MNHEY and CDR2 SVGAGI. This CDR3 is CASSSDPQGLEKKLFF. The CDR3 DNA reads TGTGCCAGCAGTTCCGACCCACAGGGGTTGGAGAAAAAACTGTTTTTT.

The chain joins TRBV11-2 to TRBJ2-7, with TRBD1 matching over 9 bases. Looked up from germline, CDR1 is SGHAT and CDR2 is FQNNGV. The CDR3 extends over 12 amino acids. Losses at the gene ends were 6 bases for V and 4 bases for J; bases not matched to a gene: 1. CDR3 loop: CASRDRGYEQYF. The CDR3 DNA is TGTGCCAGCAGGGACAGGGGATACGAGCAGTACTTC.

This chain joins TRBV7-2 and TRBJ2-2, with 8 bases matching TRBD2. The V gene end was trimmed by 0 bases and the J gene end by 4 bases; junction bases not matched to a gene: 7. Germline-derived CDR1 and CDR2 are SGHTA and FQGNSA. The CDR3 is 17 amino acids. The CDR3 sequence is CASSLADSGTGTGELFF. In nucleotides, the CDR3 is TGTGCCAGCAGCTTAGCTGATAGCGGGACCGGCACCGGGGAGCTGTTTTTT.

The chain uses TRBV5-1 and TRBJ2-7; 9 nucleotides agree with TRBD2. The junction had 8 bases not matched to a gene; V was cut back by 4 bases and J by 3 bases. The germline V gene has CDR1 SGHRS and CDR2 YFSETQ. This CDR3 comprises 15 residues. The CDR3, as DNA: TGCGCCAGCAGCAATGGCCTAGCGGGATTCTACGAGCAGTACTTC. Protein: CASSNGLAGFYEQYF.

This sequence joins TRBV4-3 and TRBJ2-7; D is unclear. CDR3 length: 15 amino acids. Trimming left V 2 bases short and J 2 bases short, with 13 bases between. Germline loops: CDR1 LGHNA, CDR2 YSLEER. CDR3 in DNA: TGCGCCAGCAGCCAACTCCCCGAGGAGACCTACGAGCAGTACTTC. Amino acid sequence: CASSQLPEETYEQYF.

The chain links TRBV7-2 to TRBJ2-7; TRBD1 matches at 7 bases. The trim removed 5 bases at V and 2 bases at J, leaving 6 bases unmatched. The germline gives CDR1 SGHTA, CDR2 FQGNSA. The CDR3 extends over 14 amino acids. DNA of the CDR3: TGTGCCAGCAGCCCCGGACAGGTTCCCTACGAGCAGTACTTC. This codes for CASSPGQVPYEQYF.

The chain combines TRBV15 with TRBJ2-7, with 11 bases fitting TRBD2. The CDR3 covers 15 residues. V lost 5 bases, J lost 5 bases, and 8 bases stayed unmatched. Germline V CDR1 and CDR2: LNHNV, YYDKDF (reference sequence). CDR3 sequence: CATSLRLAGSDEQYF. The CDR3 bases are TGTGCCACCAGCTTACGACTAGCGGGAAGTGACGAGCAGTACTTC.

V usage is TRBV7-2 and J usage is TRBJ2-3, with 9 bases aligning to TRBD2. Unmatched junction bases numbered 8, after V lost 3 bases and J lost 1 base. CDR1 and CDR2 from the germline V gene are SGHTA and FQGNSA. The CDR3 spans 17 residues. The CDR3 nucleotides read TGTGCCAGCAGCTTCGGGGCGGGAGGGCCGGGCACAGATACGCAGTATTTT. This sequence encodes CASSFGAGGPGTDTQYF. The entire variable domain, with the rest obtained from reference TRBV7-2 and TRBJ2-3, is as follows: GAGVSQSPSNKVTEKGKDVELRCDPISGHTALYWYRQSLGQGLEFLIYFQGNSAPDKSGLPSDRFSAERTGGSVSTLTIQRTQQEDSAVYLCASSFGAGGPGTDTQYFGPGTRLTVL.

V and J are TRBV7-9 and TRBJ1-3; a possible D gene is TRBD1 (6 bases). The CDR3 is 17 residues long. Germline loops: CDR1 SEHNR, CDR2 FQNEAQ (reference sequence). Trimming cost V 5 bases and J 4 bases, with 21 bases left between them. CDR3 sequence reads: CASSPRGGPGSGNTIYF. The CDR3 DNA sequence: TGTGCCAGCAGCCCCCGGGGGGGGCCAGGGTCAGGAAACACCATATATTTT.

This chain uses TRBV18 with TRBJ2-7; weak D call: TRBD2 (5 bases). The V gene lost 3 bases and the J gene lost 0 bases, with 9 bases spanning the gap. Germline V lookup: CDR1 KGHSH, CDR2 LQKENI. The CDR3 has 14 amino acids. The CDR3 spells CASSPDSSSYEQYF. The CDR3 DNA reads as TGTGCCAGCTCACCGGACTCGAGCTCCTACGAGCAGTACTTC.

V is TRBV5-1 and J is TRBJ2-7; 8 bases agree with TRBD1. The CDR3 has 13 amino acids. CDR1 is SGHRS, CDR2 YFSETQ, per germline. V was clipped by 4 bases and J by 9 bases; unmatched bases: 9. In nucleotides, the CDR3 is TGCGCCAGCAGCCACGGACAGGGTGACCCGCAGTACTTC. It translates to CASSHGQGDPQYF. Full variable domain (rest looked up from reference TRBV5-1 and TRBJ2-7): KAGVTQTPRYLIKTRGQQVTLSCSPISGHRSVSWYQQTPGQGLQFLFEYFSETQRNKGNFPGRFSGRQFSNSRSEMNVSTLELGDSALYLCASSHGQGDPQYFGPGTRLTVT.

The J gene is TRBJ2-7, the V gene TRBV5-1; D perhaps matches TRBD2 (6 bases). The CDR3 covers 14 residues. The ends were cut back, 4 bases at V and 3 bases at J, with 14 bases in the middle. Per germline, CDR1 SGHRS and CDR2 YFSETQ. The CDR3: CASSLGEAVYEQYF. In DNA form, the CDR3 reads TGCGCCAGCAGCCTGGGGGAGGCGGTCTACGAGCAGTACTTC.

The chain joins TRBV5-5 to TRBJ2-7; 8 positions match TRBD1. Trimming removed 0 bases from V and 1 base from J; junction bases left unmatched: 9. Germline loops: CDR1 SGHKS, CDR2 YYEKEE (reference sequence). The CDR3 spans 17 residues. DNA for the CDR3: TGTGCCAGCAGCTTGGCAGTTCTAACAGGGGGATCCTACGAGCAGTACTTC. Amino acid sequence: CASSLAVLTGGSYEQYF. Supplemented by reference TRBV5-5 and TRBJ2-7, the full variable domain reads DAGVTQSPTHLIKTRGQQVTLRCSPISGHKSVSWYQQVLGQGPQFIFQYYEKEERGRGNFPDRFSARQFPNYSSELNVNALLLGDSALYLCASSLAVLTGGSYEQYFGPGTRLTVT.